This is a list of T cell receptor beta chains from one sample in a study of shared clonotypes between healthy human individuals. Generated by immunoSEQ multiplex PCR, the TCRdb table keeps only in-frame clones and is missing some. The sample includes 550,000 to 850,000 clones, around 67% of them seen just once. The sample was memory CD4+ T cells sorted from blood. These receptors originate from a woman in her 30s in good health. Each CDR3 is given with its conserved first and last residue. D genes are given only for firm matches. Only some rows state a clone size, as once, few, many or a class for expanded clones.

>TRBD2|TRBJ2-7|TRBV10-3|.
TGTGCCATCAAGGAAGCGGGAGGGCCCTACGAGCAGTACTTC
CAIKEAGGPYEQYF
>.|TRBJ1-2|TRBV25-1|.
TGTGCCAGCAGTGGAGGGATAAGTGGCTACACCTTC
CASSGGISGYTF
>TRBD2|TRBJ2-6|TRBV5-1|.
TGCGCCAGCAGCTTGTTAGGGCTAGCGGGAAGCTCTGGGGCCAACGTCCTGACTTTC
CASSLLGLAGSSGANVLTF
>.|TRBJ2-7|TRBV30|few
TGTGCCTGGAGTGTACAGGGCTACGAGCAGTACTTC
CAWSVQGYEQYF
>TRBD1|TRBJ1-1|TRBV5-4|.
TGTGCCAGCAGCTGGGACAGGGGGCTCACTGAAGCTTTCTTT
CASSWDRGLTEAFF
>.|TRBJ2-1|TRBV5-1|.
TGCGCCAGCAGCTTGGAATCGCCCAATGAGCAGTTCTTC
CASSLESPNEQFF
>TRBD1|TRBJ1-3|TRBV6-6|many
TGTGCCAGCAGTGGGACGGACAGGGCAAACACCATATATTTT
CASSGTDRANTIYF
>TRBD2|TRBJ2-3|TRBV5-1|.
TGCGCCAGCAGGAGGGCACTAGCGGGAGCAGATACGCAGTATTTT
CASRRALAGADTQYF
>TRBD1|TRBJ2-1|TRBV27|.
TGTGCCAGCAGTTCGCGGACAGGGGGCTTTGCCAATGAGCAGTTCTTC
CASSSRTGGFANEQFF
>.|TRBJ2-7|TRBV2|once
TGTGCCAGCCGGAGGGGCAGGACAGACTCCTACGAGCAGTACTTC
CASRRGRTDSYEQYF
>.|TRBJ2-1|TRBV4-2|.
TGTGCCAGCAGCCAAGCCTTGAGCGGAGTGTACAATGAGCAGTTCTTC
CASSQALSGVYNEQFF
>.|TRBJ2-7|TRBV9|.
TGTGCCAGCAGCGTATCAGGAGGCTACGAGCAGTACTTC
CASSVSGGYEQYF
>TRBD1|TRBJ2-4|TRBV7-2|.
TGTGCCAGCAGCTTAGTAGCCCTCTTACAGGGGGCCAAAAACATTCAGTACTTC
CASSLVALLQGAKNIQYF
>.|TRBJ1-6|TRBV6-5|.
TGTGCCAGCAGTAATTATAATTCACCCCTCCACTTT
CASSNYNSPLHF
>TRBD2|TRBJ2-7|TRBV7-3|many
TGTGCCAGCAGCTCCCAGCGGCTAGCGGGCCCCTACGAGCAGTACTTC
CASSSQRLAGPYEQYF
>TRBD2|TRBJ2-1|TRBV30|.
TGTGCCTGGACCCGGGGTCTTGGGACTAGCGGGAGGATTTGGTTCTTC
CAWTRGLGTSGRIWFF
>.|TRBJ2-1|TRBV28|.
TGTGACACAGCGCGGGGAACCTACAATGAGCAGTTCTTC
CDTARGTYNEQFF
>.|TRBJ1-5|TRBV28|.
TGTGCCAGCAGTTTATACGGGTCTCCCCAGCATTTT
CASSLYGSPQHF
>.|TRBJ2-1|TRBV6-1|many
TGTGCCAGCAGTGAAGGGCAGGGGAATCGGAATGAGCAGTTCTTC
CASSEGQGNRNEQFF
>TRBD2|TRBJ2-3|TRBV5-1|.
TGCGCCAGCAGAGGGGGACTAGCGGGAGGAACAGATACGCAGTATTTT
CASRGGLAGGTDTQYF
>.|TRBJ2-3|TRBV29-1|many
TGCAGCGTTGAGAGACAGACAAAAGATACGCAGTATTTT
CSVERQTKDTQYF
>.|TRBJ1-1|TRBV2|few
TGTGCCAGCAGTGAAATGACTCCGTACACTGAAGCTTTCTTT
CASSEMTPYTEAFF
>TRBD2|TRBJ2-7|TRBV5-1|once
TGCGCCAGCAGCTTGGCCAGGCTAGCGGTAGACTACGAGCAGTACTTC
CASSLARLAVDYEQYF
>.|TRBJ1-5|TRBV27|.
TGTGCCAGCAGTTTATTATCAGATCAGCCCCAGCATTTT
CASSLLSDQPQHF
>TRBD1|TRBJ1-4|TRBV2|few
TGTGCCAGCAGTTTGGACAGGCAAAATGAAAAACTGTTTTTT
CASSLDRQNEKLFF
>.|TRBJ1-1|TRBV5-6|.
TGTGCCAGCAGCTTTAGAGTGAACACTGAAGCTTTCTTT
CASSFRVNTEAFF
>TRBD1|TRBJ1-3|TRBV18|.
TGTGCCAGCTCACCACCTGGGACAGGGGGCTCCGGAAACACCATATATTTT
CASSPPGTGGSGNTIYF
>TRBD1|TRBJ1-2|TRBV27|.
TGTGCCAGCAGTTTTGACAGGGGCTATGGCTACACCTTC
CASSFDRGYGYTF
>.|TRBJ2-7|TRBV6-1|.
TGTGCCAGCAAGGTGGGACCAACCTACGAGCAGTACTTC
CASKVGPTYEQYF
>.|TRBJ2-1|TRBV15|.
TGTGCCACCAGCAGAGTGGAGGACCCCTACAATGAGCAGTTCTTC
CATSRVEDPYNEQFF
>TRBD2|TRBJ2-7|TRBV11-2|.
TGTGCCAGCAGCCCCGGACTAGCGGGGATGGAGCAGTACTTC
CASSPGLAGMEQYF
>TRBD2|TRBJ2-1|TRBV28|.
TGTGCCAGCAGTTCCGGGACTAGCGGAATTTCCTCCTACAATGAGCAGTTCTTC
CASSSGTSGISSYNEQFF
>TRBD1|TRBJ1-1|TRBV7-9|few
TGTGCCAGCAGCTTTGGGGACAGGGGGCTAACTTTCTTT
CASSFGDRGLTFF
>.|TRBJ2-3|TRBV15|.
TGTGCCACCACCCGTGGGGGCGGCACAGATACGCAGTATTTT
CATTRGGGTDTQYF
>.|TRBJ2-5|TRBV5-4|.
TGTGCCAGCAGCTTGGCCAGCGAACTCGAGACCCAGTACTTC
CASSLASELETQYF
>.|TRBJ2-2|TRBV2|.
TGTGCCAGCAGGGAGGGCGCCAGGTCTCCCGGGGAGCTGTTTTTT
CASREGARSPGELFF
>.|TRBJ2-3|TRBV7-9|.
TGTGCCAGCAGCTTAGCCCAGGCCGCAGATACGCAGTATTTT
CASSLAQAADTQYF
>.|TRBJ1-4|TRBV5-4|.
TGTGCCAGCAGCTTGGCAGGGGCGGGAGAAAAACTGTTTTTT
CASSLAGAGEKLFF
>TRBD2|TRBJ2-2|TRBV2|.
TGTGCCAGCAGAGAGACTAGCGGGAACACCGGGGAGCTGTTTTTT
CASRETSGNTGELFF
>.|TRBJ1-1|TRBV27|.
TGTGCCAGCAGTTTTTCGTCAGGGACGGGCACTGAAGCTTTCTTT
CASSFSSGTGTEAFF
>.|TRBJ2-6|TRBV19|.
TGTGCCAGTAGTATTCGGGACTCTGGGGCCAACGTCCTGACTTTC
CASSIRDSGANVLTF
>TRBD1|TRBJ2-7|TRBV25-1|.
TGTGCCAGCAGACCAACAGGGGCCTACGAGCAGTACTTC
CASRPTGAYEQYF
>.|TRBJ1-1|TRBV5-1|.
TGCGCCAGCAGCAGGGGGACCAACACTGAAGCTTTCTTT
CASSRGTNTEAFF
>TRBD1|TRBJ1-1|TRBV4-1|.
TGCGCCAGCAGCCAAGACCGGGACAGGACTATGAACACTGAAGCTTTCTTT
CASSQDRDRTMNTEAFF
>.|TRBJ1-1|TRBV5-4|.
TGTGCCAGCAGCTTGGCAGGGATCGACACTGAAGCTTTCTTT
CASSLAGIDTEAFF
>.|TRBJ2-7|TRBV5-1|.
TGCGCCAGCAGTGAAGGGGGAGTCGGCTCCTACGAGCAGTACTTC
CASSEGGVGSYEQYF
>.|TRBJ2-7|TRBV4-1|.
TGCGCCAGCAAACCCCCAGGACAGACGTACGAGCAGTACTTC
CASKPPGQTYEQYF
>.|TRBJ1-1|TRBV25-1|.
TGTGCCAGCATGGGGTACACTGAAGCTTTCTTT
CASMGYTEAFF